The TCR beta chain described here comes from a study of type 1 regulatory T cells. Study context: An in vitro protocol generated T-allo10, a Tr1-enriched, alloantigen-specific CD4 T cell product.

TCRdb independently ran MiXCR on the reads; one entry per CDR3 protein. This table has over 90,000 distinct CDR3 sequences, roughly 30% appearing once. The germline CDR1 and CDR2 sequences are SGHRS and YFSETQ. After removal of 4 bases from V and 1 base from J, the junction contained 3 bases not matched to a gene. The CDR3 is made up of 14 amino acids. The sequence derives from a human donor in good health. The source material was CD4+ T cells, either the whole sample or a sorted fraction (not recorded which). The chain recombines TRBV5-1 with TRBJ1-1, with 8 bases identical to TRBD1. CDR3: CASSMGQANTEAFF. Here the CDR3 DNA reads TGCGCCAGCAGCATGGGACAGGCGAACACTGAAGCTTTCTTT.